This TCR beta chain is from a study of T cell repertoires in ileal Crohn's disease (dated by TCRdb to 2018 to 2020). General notes on the study: Median disease duration was about eight years, and about 40% of patients were identified as active smokers at the time of surgery. Surgery was performed for a complication in all patients, with stricturing disease in about 61% and penetrating disease in 39%. Roughly half of the patients were given postoperative therapy, with fewer than 12 receiving thiopurines and under 20 receiving anti-TNF agents. M0 samples were biopsies from the inflamed portion of the ileum in the surgical resection specimen. Roughly 540 nanograms of biopsy DNA per sample were submitted for commercial TCRB immunosequencing. The TCR repertoire was analysed in fewer than 65 patients with Crohn's disease drawn from a prospective multicentre cohort. Running in parallel with the study was a multicentre cohort set up to find predictors of early endoscopic recurrence following ileocolonic resection. A Rutgeerts score higher than i0 was the definition used for endoscopic postoperative recurrence. A total of around 150 mucosal samples from 57 patients were sequenced, collected from several sites on the surgical specimen as well as at postoperative endoscopy.

The paper as a whole reports these results and caveats: Sorted CD8 T cells carried more high-frequency clones than CD4 T cells, suggesting mucosal expansions were mainly CD8. Patients who were active smokers at surgery had a significantly higher proportion of clonal expansions than non-smokers (around 24% vs 18%, p=0.02). Endoscopic recurrence was found to be associated with higher high-frequency clone percentages at surgery, and recurrence was observed in all patients with clonality above 26.8% (18/57). Only a subgroup of patients, of unstated size, had mucosal CD4 and CD8 T cells sorted and sequenced.

Concerning this clone itself: Its antigen specificity is not known. There are no base qualities to consult, and no much larger clone falls within one base.

Counted from cysteine to phenylalanine, this CDR3 has 16 amino acids. CDR3 DNA is the only sequence kept; it has 48 bases, read in frame from the first base. The V end loses 2 bases and the J end loses 0 bases, and a stretch of 11 bases separates them. Looking up the germline V gene (reference sequence) yields CDR1 MNHEY and CDR2 SMNVEV. The method was the immunoSEQ multiplex PCR assay. Adaptive Biotechnology amplified the CDR3 regions from genomic DNA with a two-step multiplex PCR designed to control amplification bias. The first PCR used primers for every V and J gene segment; the second PCR added barcodes and Illumina adapters. An Illumina instrument was used to sequence the CDR3 libraries. From the authors' description of their analysis: Vendor-provided pipelines were combined with custom analysis of raw data in R/Bioconductor under R version 3.3.0. Clonality, which ranges from 0 to 1, was calculated as the inverse of the normalised Shannon entropy across all productive clones. High-frequency clones were defined as the share of the repertoire taken up by the top 100 clones, keeping only clones that passed a 95% confidence test. Overlap between samples was measured with the Morisita-Horn index, while repertoire diversity was measured with the Simpson index. Imported from immuneACCESS, the table was reduced by TCRdb to in-frame sequences with V and J called. These copies leave out some clones; in studies compared against another copy, an unresolved V gene accounts for under half, and the cause of the remainder is not known. V and J calls and clone size are as listed in that table; D and trimming were resolved from the DNA. The sample has about 17,000 clones on record, roughly three quarters of them singletons. Roughly 4.1% of the sample is taken by the ten largest.

What the time point label conveys for this sample: inflamed ileum from the surgical specimen. Eligible patients were adults with ileal or ileocolonic Crohn's disease who had an indication for ileocolonic resection. Whole ileal mucosal biopsies were kept frozen at -80 degrees C prior to DNA extraction. Genomic DNA was isolated from frozen whole biopsies using a TRizol-based method, and the DNA was quantified with a NanoDrop 2000 spectrophotometer. The sequence was collected from an adult with Crohn's disease. The chain was built from TRBV27 and TRBJ2-1, and perhaps TRBD2 as D gene, on 5 matching bases. The source material was ileal tissue. The CDR3 protein: CASSLDRGLSYNEQFF. The DNA reads TGTGCCAGCAGTTTAGACCGAGGACTCTCCTACAATGAGCAGTTCTTC.